Each of the 17 T cell receptor beta chains below was sequenced from the same sample in a study of radiation and T cells in renal cell carcinoma. Only in-frame clones appear in the TCRdb table, and some are missing; sequencing was by immunoSEQ multiplex PCR. The sample includes 95,000 to 150,000 clones, about four fifths of them seen just once. As to time point: baseline pretreatment blood. The sample's treatment: 15 Gy SBRT to primary tumor, nephrectomy 4 weeks later. The starting material was blood, obtained from a patient whose treatment included radiotherapy and nephrectomy. These receptor sequences come from an older woman with renal cell carcinoma.

This chain connects TRBV6-5 to TRBJ1-6; D perhaps matches TRBD1 (6 bases). Germline V gene sequence: CDR1 MNHEY, CDR2 SVGAGI. The CDR3 is made up of 14 amino acids. Trimming cost V 5 bases and J 10 bases, with 15 bases left between them. The CDR3 nucleotides read TGTGCCAGCAGTCGGACAGAGCTGGGATCACCCCTCCACTTT. Its protein is CASSRTELGSPLHF.

The CDR3 loop is CASSQDLGGDPEGYTF. The CDR3 DNA reads as TGTGCCAGCAGCCAAGATCTCGGAGGGGACCCTGAGGGCTACACCTTC. This chain links TRBV14 with TRBJ1-2; a possible D gene is TRBD1 (5 bases). CDR1 SGHDN and CDR2 FVKESK come from the germline V gene. V gave up 0 bases and J gave up 8 bases, with 19 bases separating them. The CDR3 loop spans 16 amino acids.

This chain connects TRBV18 to TRBJ2-5; 12 nucleotides match TRBD2. The length of the CDR3 is 15 residues. The ends lost 3 bases at V and 3 bases at J; junction bases unmatched: 2. Germline CDR1 is KGHSH and CDR2 is LQKENI. This chain's CDR3 is CASSPTSGSEETQYF. The DNA of the CDR3 is TGTGCCAGCTCACCGACTAGCGGGAGCGAAGAGACCCAGTACTTC.

The chain has TRBV5-6 and TRBJ2-7, with TRBD2 identical over 10 bases. This CDR3 spans 14 amino acids. Germline values: CDR1 SGHDT, CDR2 YYEEEE. The V gene end was trimmed by 4 bases and the J gene end by 7 bases; junction bases not matched to a gene: 8. The CDR3 DNA follows: TGTGCCAGCAGCCCGTATAGCGGGAGGCCGGAGCAGTACTTC. It translates to CASSPYSGRPEQYF.

This chain connects TRBV6-4 to TRBJ2-7, with D perhaps TRBD2 (5 bases). V was clipped by 6 bases and J by 2 bases, with 17 bases between them. The CDR3 contains 15 residues. Germline V gene lookup returns CDR1 MRHNA and CDR2 SNTAGT. This chain's CDR3 is CASSLPATRAYEQYF. The DNA for the CDR3 is TGTGCCAGCAGCCTCCCAGCCACGCGGGCCTACGAGCAGTACTTC.

This clone was seen once. The chain is built from TRBV7-2 and TRBJ1-4, with TRBD1 matching 7 bases. Unmatched junction bases numbered 4, after V lost 4 bases and J lost 5 bases. The CDR3 is 14 residues long. Germline-derived CDR1 and CDR2 are SGHTA and FQGNSA. This CDR3 reads CASSSRGANEKLFF. The CDR3 bases are TGTGCCAGCAGCTCCAGGGGGGCCAATGAAAAACTGTTTTTT.

The chain recombines TRBV18 with TRBJ2-7; no clear D. V was cut by 3 bases and J by 5 bases, with 11 bases left in between. The germline gives CDR1 KGHSH, CDR2 LQKENI. The CDR3 has 13 amino acids. CDR3 in DNA: TGTGCCAGCTCACCCTTGAGGTCCGACGAGCAGTACTTC. It yields the protein CASSPLRSDEQYF.

This chain connects TRBV6-5 to TRBJ2-5; D unclear. The assigned J gene may be wrong: the sequence end matches TRBJ2-7 better. Per germline, CDR1 MNHEY and CDR2 SVGAGI. This CDR3 is built from 14 residues. This CDR3 is CASSLGPVRDEQYF. CDR3 DNA sequence: TGTGCCAGCAGTCTCGGGCCCGTTCGGGACGAGCAGTACTTC.

The genes are TRBV5-4 and TRBJ2-2, with 7 bases fitting TRBD2. This CDR3 has 14 amino acids. Germline values: CDR1 SGHNT, CDR2 YYREEE (reference sequence). With V trimmed by 4 bases and J by 7 bases, 7 bases remained unmatched. The CDR3 DNA reads TGTGCCAGCAGCCTATTCGGGGAGGGCGGGGAGCTGTTTTTT. Its translation is CASSLFGEGGELFF.

The genes are TRBV5-1 and TRBJ2-3; D is unclear. CDR1 and CDR2 (germline): SGHRS, YFSETQ. V lost 5 bases and J lost 0, with 10 bases in between. The CDR3 loop spans 14 amino acids. For the CDR3, the DNA is TGCGCCAGCAGAAGGGCAGATAGCACAGATACGCAGTATTTT. It specifies CASRRADSTDTQYF.

This rearrangement joins TRBV29-1 to TRBJ1-1; D uncertain. Germline CDR1 SQVTM, CDR2 ANQGSEA. With 1 base removed from V and 4 bases from J, the gap between germline ends came to 10 bases. CDR3 length: 13 residues. CDR3 protein: CSVEVGYGTEAFF. CDR3 nucleotides: TGCAGCGTTGAAGTAGGTTATGGCACTGAAGCTTTCTTT.

The chain joins TRBV18 to TRBJ1-6, with TRBD1 identical over 9 bases. Germline V gene data show CDR1 as KGHSH and CDR2 as LQKENI. The CDR3 loop spans 15 amino acids. The J segment lost 5 bases and the V segment lost 4 bases, leaving 3 bases of the junction unmatched. CDR3 protein: CASSLQGAHNSPLHF. Here the CDR3 DNA reads TGTGCCAGCTCACTACAGGGGGCCCATAATTCACCCCTCCACTTT. Variable domain in full (rest from reference TRBV18 and TRBJ1-6): NAGVMQNPRHLVRRRGQEARLRCSPMKGHSHVYWYRQLPEEGLKFMVYLQKENIIDESGMPKERFSAEFPKEGPSILRIQQVVRGDSAAYFCASSLQGAHNSPLHFGNGTRLTVT.

This clone has at least ten counts. The chain carries TRBV7-9 and TRBJ1-1; TRBD1 agrees at 11 bases. The germline gives CDR1 SEHNR, CDR2 FQNEAQ (reference sequence). J lost 4 bases, V lost 2 bases, and 3 bases had no gene match. The CDR3 extends over 15 amino acids. For the CDR3, the DNA is TGTGCCAGCAGCTTACCCGGGACAGGGGGCACTGAAGCTTTCTTT. Translating gives CASSLPGTGGTEAFF. Together with reference TRBV7-9 and TRBJ1-1, the CDR3 gives the full variable domain: DTGVSQNPRHKITKRGQNVTFRCDPISEHNRLYWYRQTLGQGPEFLTYFQNEAQLEKSRLLSDRFSAERPKGSFSTLEIQRTEQGDSAMYLCASSLPGTGGTEAFFGQGTRLTVV.

J is TRBJ1-6 and V is TRBV5-1; no reliable D call. Trimming took off 0 bases at V and 0 bases at J, with 10 bases between the two ends. The CDR3 extends over 17 amino acids. CDR1 is SGHRS, CDR2 YFSETQ, per germline. CDR3 loop: CASSLEYTSSYNSPLHF. The CDR3 nucleotides are TGCGCCAGCAGCTTGGAATACACGAGCTCCTATAATTCACCCCTCCACTTT.

The chain joins TRBV7-3 to TRBJ2-1, with D maybe TRBD2 (6 bases). This CDR3 region has 15 residues. Trimming shortened V by 0 bases and J by 12 bases, and 18 bases separated the two germline ends. Germline CDR1 and CDR2: SGHTA and FQGTGA. DNA for the CDR3: TGTGCCAGCAGCTTAACCCGGGGGAGCCGGTCGGGGCAGTTCTTC. Amino acid sequence: CASSLTRGSRSGQFF.

This chain links TRBV6-6 with TRBJ1-1; TRBD1 is a possible D gene (6 bases). V shed 4 bases and J shed 11 bases, with 26 bases lying between them. Germline CDR1 is MNHNY and CDR2 is SVGAGI (reference sequence). The CDR3 runs 16 residues. CDR3 sequence reads: CASSWVPSPNREAAFF. The CDR3 DNA follows: TGTGCCAGCAGTTGGGTCCCGAGCCCGAACAGGGAGGCGGCTTTCTTT.

This rearrangement joins TRBV4-2 to TRBJ2-5; D is uncertain. The V end was cut by 0 bases, the J end by 3 bases, with 8 bases between. The CDR3 runs to 14 residues. Germline V lookup: CDR1 LGHNA, CDR2 YNFKEQ. The CDR3 here is CASSQDHGKETQYF. In DNA form, the CDR3 reads TGTGCCAGCAGCCAAGACCACGGTAAAGAGACCCAGTACTTC.